This T cell receptor (beta chain) comes out of a study of PD-L1 blockade in urothelial cancer. Study in general: Patients commenced intravenous atezolizumab, 1,200 mg every 3 weeks, in 2014. At 6 weeks and at 3 weeks (second dose) after treatment start, blood was analyzed.

PCRs each included synthetic TCR analog templates spiked in. TCRdb keeps only in-frame clones here, not all; method: immunoSEQ multiplex PCR. The sample has tens of thousands of clones; roughly 89% are singletons. With V trimmed by 7 bases and J by 4 bases, 10 bases remained unmatched. The CDR3 extends over 15 amino acids. Germline-derived CDR1 and CDR2 are MNHNS and SASEGT. Time point specified: pretreatment peripheral blood. Pretreatment sampling and on-treatment sampling together yielded between 1 and 8 samples for each patient. V gene TRBV6-1 combines with J gene TRBJ1-5; TRBD1 matches 7 bases. Sequenced material: PBMCs, taken around atezolizumab (anti-PD-L1) treatment. The sequence was collected from a woman between 65 and 79 years old with urothelial cancer. The CDR3 DNA sequence: TGTGCCAGCAAGACCCGGGACAGCCCTAATCAGCCCCAGCATTTT. Translated: CASKTRDSPNQPQHF.